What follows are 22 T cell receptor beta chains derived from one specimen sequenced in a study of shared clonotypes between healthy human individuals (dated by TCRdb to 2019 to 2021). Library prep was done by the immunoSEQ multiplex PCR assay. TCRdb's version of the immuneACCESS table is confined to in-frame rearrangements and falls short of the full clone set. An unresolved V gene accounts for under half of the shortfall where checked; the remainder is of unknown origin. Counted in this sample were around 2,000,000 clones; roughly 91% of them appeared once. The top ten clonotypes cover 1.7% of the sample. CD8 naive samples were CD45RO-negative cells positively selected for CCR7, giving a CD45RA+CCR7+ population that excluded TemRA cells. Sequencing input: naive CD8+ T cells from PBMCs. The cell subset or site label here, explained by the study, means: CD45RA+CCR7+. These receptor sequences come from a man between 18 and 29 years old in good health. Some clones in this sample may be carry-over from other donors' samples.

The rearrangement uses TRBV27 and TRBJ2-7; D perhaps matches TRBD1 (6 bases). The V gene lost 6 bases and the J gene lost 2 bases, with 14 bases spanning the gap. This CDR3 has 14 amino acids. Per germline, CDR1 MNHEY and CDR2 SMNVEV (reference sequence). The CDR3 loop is CASSHRDNTYEQYF. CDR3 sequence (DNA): TGTGCCAGCAGCCACCGGGACAACACCTACGAGCAGTACTTC.

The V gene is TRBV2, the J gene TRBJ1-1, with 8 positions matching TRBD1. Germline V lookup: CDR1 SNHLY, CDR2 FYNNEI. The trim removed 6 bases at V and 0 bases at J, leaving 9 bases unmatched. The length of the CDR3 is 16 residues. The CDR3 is CASSPRDRMLNTEAFF. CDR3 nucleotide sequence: TGTGCCAGCAGCCCCCGGGACAGGATGTTGAACACTGAAGCTTTCTTT.

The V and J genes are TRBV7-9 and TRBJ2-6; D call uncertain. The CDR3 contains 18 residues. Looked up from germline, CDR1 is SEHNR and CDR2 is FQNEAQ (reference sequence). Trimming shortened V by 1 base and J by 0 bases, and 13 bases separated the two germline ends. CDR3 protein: CASSLGWADFSGANVLTF. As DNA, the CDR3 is TGTGCCAGCAGCTTAGGTTGGGCTGACTTCTCTGGGGCCAACGTCCTGACTTTC.

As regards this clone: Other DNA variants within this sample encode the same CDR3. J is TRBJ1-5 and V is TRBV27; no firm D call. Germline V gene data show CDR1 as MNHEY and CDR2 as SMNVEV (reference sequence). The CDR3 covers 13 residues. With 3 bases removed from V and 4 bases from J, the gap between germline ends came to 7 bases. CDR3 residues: CASSLAGNQPQHF. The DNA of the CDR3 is TGTGCCAGCAGTTTGGCAGGTAATCAGCCCCAGCATTTT.

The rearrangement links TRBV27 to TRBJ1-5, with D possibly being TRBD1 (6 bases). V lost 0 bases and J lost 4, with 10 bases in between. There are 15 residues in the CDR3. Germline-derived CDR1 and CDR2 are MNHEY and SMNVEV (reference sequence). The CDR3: CASSLSWGANQPQHF. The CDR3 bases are TGTGCCAGCAGTTTATCGTGGGGGGCGAATCAGCCCCAGCATTTT.

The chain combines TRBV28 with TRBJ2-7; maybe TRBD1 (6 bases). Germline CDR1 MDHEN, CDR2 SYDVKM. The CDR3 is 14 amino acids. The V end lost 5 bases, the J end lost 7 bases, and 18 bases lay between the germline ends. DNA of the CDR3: TGTGCCAGCAGTCCCGACAGGCCGGCGCGGGAGCAGTACTTC. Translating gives CASSPDRPAREQYF.

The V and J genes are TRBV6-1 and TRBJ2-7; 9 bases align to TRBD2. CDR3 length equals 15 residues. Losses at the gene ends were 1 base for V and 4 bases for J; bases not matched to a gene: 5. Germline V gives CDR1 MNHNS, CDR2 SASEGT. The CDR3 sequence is CASSEGLAVLYEQYF. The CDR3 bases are TGTGCCAGCAGTGAAGGACTAGCGGTGCTATACGAGCAGTACTTC.

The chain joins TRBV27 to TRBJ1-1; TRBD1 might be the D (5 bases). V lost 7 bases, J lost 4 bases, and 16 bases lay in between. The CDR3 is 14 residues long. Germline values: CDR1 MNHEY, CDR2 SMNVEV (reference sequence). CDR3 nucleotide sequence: TGTGCCAGCAAGGGAGCAGGGCAAACCACTGAAGCTTTCTTT. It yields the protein CASKGAGQTTEAFF.

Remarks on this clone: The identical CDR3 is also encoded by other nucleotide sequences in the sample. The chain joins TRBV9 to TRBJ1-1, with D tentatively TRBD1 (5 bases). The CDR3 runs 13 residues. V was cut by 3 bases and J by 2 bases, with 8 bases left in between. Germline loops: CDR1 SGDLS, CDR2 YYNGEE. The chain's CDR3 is CASSAGANTEAFF. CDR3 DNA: TGTGCCAGCAGCGCCGGGGCCAACACTGAAGCTTTCTTT.

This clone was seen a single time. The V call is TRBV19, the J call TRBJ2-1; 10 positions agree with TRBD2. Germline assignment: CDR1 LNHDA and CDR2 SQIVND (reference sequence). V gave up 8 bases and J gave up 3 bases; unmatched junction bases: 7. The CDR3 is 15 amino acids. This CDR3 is CASQPLAGDYNEQFF. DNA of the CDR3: TGTGCCAGTCAACCGCTAGCGGGAGACTACAATGAGCAGTTCTTC.

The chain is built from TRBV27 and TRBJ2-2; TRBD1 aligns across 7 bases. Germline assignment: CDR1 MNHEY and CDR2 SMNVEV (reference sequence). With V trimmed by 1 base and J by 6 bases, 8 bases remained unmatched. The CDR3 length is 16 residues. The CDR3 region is CASSLLLGDSPGELFF. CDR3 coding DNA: TGTGCCAGCAGTTTATTATTAGGGGACAGCCCCGGGGAGCTGTTTTTT.

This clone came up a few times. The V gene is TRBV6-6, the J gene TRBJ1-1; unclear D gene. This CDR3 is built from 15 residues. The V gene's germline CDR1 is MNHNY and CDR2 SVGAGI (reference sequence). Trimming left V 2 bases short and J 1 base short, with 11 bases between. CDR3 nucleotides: TGTGCCAGCAGTTACGTAATCCGGAGGAACACTGAAGCTTTCTTT. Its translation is CASSYVIRRNTEAFF.

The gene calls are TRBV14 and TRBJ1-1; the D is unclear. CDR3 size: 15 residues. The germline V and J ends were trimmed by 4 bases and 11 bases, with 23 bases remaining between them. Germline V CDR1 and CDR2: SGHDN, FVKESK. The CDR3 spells CASSPLRLGKHWAFF. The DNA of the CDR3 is TGTGCCAGCAGCCCCCTAAGGTTGGGGAAGCACTGGGCTTTCTTT.

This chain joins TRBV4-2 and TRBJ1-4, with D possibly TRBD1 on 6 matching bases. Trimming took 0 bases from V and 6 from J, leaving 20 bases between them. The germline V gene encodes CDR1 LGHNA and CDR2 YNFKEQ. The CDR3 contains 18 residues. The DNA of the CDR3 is TGTGCCAGCAGCCAAGACCCGGACAGTTGGGGTGGCTATGAAAAACTGTTTTTT. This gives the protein CASSQDPDSWGGYEKLFF.

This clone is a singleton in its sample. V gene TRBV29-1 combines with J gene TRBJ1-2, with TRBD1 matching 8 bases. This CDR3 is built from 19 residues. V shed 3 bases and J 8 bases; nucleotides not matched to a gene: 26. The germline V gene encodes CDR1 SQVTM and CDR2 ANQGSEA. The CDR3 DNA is TGCAGCGTTGACTGGGAAACGGACAGGGAGGTACAAATTTCGGAAGGCTACACCTTC. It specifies CSVDWETDREVQISEGYTF.

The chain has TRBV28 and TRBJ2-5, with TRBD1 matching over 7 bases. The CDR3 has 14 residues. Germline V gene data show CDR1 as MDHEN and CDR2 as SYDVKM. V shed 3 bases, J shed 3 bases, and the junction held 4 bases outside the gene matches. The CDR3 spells CASSFYDREETQYF. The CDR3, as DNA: TGTGCCAGCAGTTTCTACGACAGGGAAGAGACCCAGTACTTC.

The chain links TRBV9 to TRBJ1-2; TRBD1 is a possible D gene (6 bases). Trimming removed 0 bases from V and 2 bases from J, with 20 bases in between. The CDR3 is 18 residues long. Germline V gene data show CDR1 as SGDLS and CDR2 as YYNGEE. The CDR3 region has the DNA TGTGCCAGCAGCGTAGCAGAGTCCGGGACAAGGTTGAACTATGGCTACACCTTC. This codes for CASSVAESGTRLNYGYTF.

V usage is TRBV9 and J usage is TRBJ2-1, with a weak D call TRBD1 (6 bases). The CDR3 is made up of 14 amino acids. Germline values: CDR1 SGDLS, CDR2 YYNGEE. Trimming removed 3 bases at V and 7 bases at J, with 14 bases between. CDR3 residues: CASSDPGAGNEQFF. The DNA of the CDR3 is TGTGCCAGCAGCGATCCAGGGGCAGGGAATGAGCAGTTCTTC.

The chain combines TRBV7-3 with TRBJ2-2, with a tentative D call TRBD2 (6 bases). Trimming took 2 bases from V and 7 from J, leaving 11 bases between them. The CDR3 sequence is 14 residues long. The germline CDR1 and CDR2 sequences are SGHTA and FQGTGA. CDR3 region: CASSLFPGDGELFF. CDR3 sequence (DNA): TGTGCCAGCAGCTTATTCCCGGGAGACGGGGAGCTGTTTTTT.

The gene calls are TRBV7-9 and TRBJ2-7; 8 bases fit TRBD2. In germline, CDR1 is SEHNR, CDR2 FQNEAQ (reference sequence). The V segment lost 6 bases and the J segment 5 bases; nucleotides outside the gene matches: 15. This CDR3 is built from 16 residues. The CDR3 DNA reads TGTGCCAGCAGTCAAAGCAGCGGGAGAGGTGAAGACGAGCAGTACTTC. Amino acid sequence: CASSQSSGRGEDEQYF.

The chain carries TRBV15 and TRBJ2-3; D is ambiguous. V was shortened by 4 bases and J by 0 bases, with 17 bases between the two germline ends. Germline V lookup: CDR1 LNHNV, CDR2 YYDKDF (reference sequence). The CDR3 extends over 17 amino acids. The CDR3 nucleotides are TGTGCCACCAGCACCCCCGAGGAGCCATCTAGCACAGATACGCAGTATTTT. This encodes CATSTPEEPSSTDTQYF.

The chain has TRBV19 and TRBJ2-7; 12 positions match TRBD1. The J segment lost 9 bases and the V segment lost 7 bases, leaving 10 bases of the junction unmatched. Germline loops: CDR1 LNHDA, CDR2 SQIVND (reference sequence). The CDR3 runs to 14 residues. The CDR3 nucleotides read TGTGCCAGTACCCCGGGACAGGGGGCGTGGGGGCAGTACTTC. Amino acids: CASTPGQGAWGQYF.